This TCR beta chain was captured in a study of blood T cell repertoires in COVID-19. On the study more broadly: Some COVID-19 samples were acute and others convalescent; all came from the United States, Italy and Spain. The cDNA or gDNA used as material had been derived from T cells, B-cell-depleted T cells, or PBMCs.

Trimming at V came to 4 bases and at J to 5 bases, leaving 9 bases not matched to a gene. The CDR3 is 16 amino acids. Germline CDR1 reads SGHDT; CDR2 reads YYEEEE. Authors' methods: The authors estimated nucleated cell counts from reference gene primer amplification. Method: immunoSEQ multiplex PCR; TCRdb's copy keeps in-frame clones and lacks some. V, J and clone size are those of that table, while D and trimming were read from the DNA. This sample carries roughly 150,000 clones, 87% of them seen once, and the ten largest clones take around 5%. This clone was counted once. The sequenced sample consisted of peripheral blood. This receptor was obtained from a human donor in a cohort sampled during active COVID-19. The V call is TRBV5-6, the J call TRBJ2-5, with TRBD2 matching 12 bases. CDR3 in amino acids: CASSLRTSGAGETQYF. In DNA form, the CDR3 reads TGTGCCAGCAGCCTACGGACTAGCGGGGCCGGGGAGACCCAGTACTTC.